This T cell receptor beta chain was found in a study of blood T cell repertoires in COVID-19. Study summary: The analysed material was cDNA or gDNA that came from T cells, B-cell-depleted T cells, or PBMCs.

Data came from immunoSEQ multiplex PCR; TCRdb stores just in-frame clones and leaves some out. The sample holds 25,000 to 35,000 clones, around 90% seen once. The CDR3 is 15 residues long. V gave up 0 bases and J gave up 1 base, with 10 bases separating them. Germline V gives CDR1 SGHDT, CDR2 YYEEEE. Sample: peripheral blood. The receptor was isolated from a woman between 35 and 50 years old with active or convalescent COVID-19. J is TRBJ2-5 and V is TRBV5-6, with unresolved D. The chain's CDR3 is CASSLVPQSQETQYF. The CDR3 DNA reads as TGTGCCAGCAGCTTGGTACCTCAGTCCCAAGAGACCCAGTACTTC.